Presented here are 17 T cell receptor beta chains from one specimen sequenced in a study of shared clonotypes between healthy human individuals. Profiling relied on immunoSEQ multiplex PCR, and the TCRdb table lists in-frame clones only, not all of them. The sample holds 2.5 million or so clones, more than 90% seen once. Sequencing used naive CD4+ T cells sorted from blood. The sample's subset: CD45RA+ positively selected. Receptor source: a young man in good health.

V gene TRBV10-3 combines with J gene TRBJ2-2; tentatively, D is TRBD2 (5 bases). Germline V gene lookup returns CDR1 ENHRY and CDR2 SYGVKD. V lost 1 base and J lost 1, with 10 bases in between. This CDR3 spans 16 amino acids. The CDR3 spells CAISEYTGWNTGELFF. The CDR3 bases are TGTGCCATCAGTGAGTACACGGGGTGGAACACCGGGGAGCTGTTTTTT.

The J gene is TRBJ1-2, the V gene TRBV30; 11 nucleotides agree with TRBD1. Germline CDR1 GTSNPN, CDR2 SVGIG (reference sequence). V shed 0 bases and J 5 bases; nucleotides not matched to a gene: 11. There are 17 residues in the CDR3. CDR3 protein: CAWSVGTGGNQIYGYTF. CDR3 DNA: TGTGCCTGGAGTGTAGGGACAGGGGGAAATCAAATATATGGCTACACCTTC.

Turning to this clone: The identical CDR3 is also encoded by other nucleotide sequences in the sample. V and J are TRBV5-1 and TRBJ2-5; 7 nucleotides agree with TRBD1. V shed 8 bases, J shed 2 bases, and the junction held 9 bases outside the gene matches. There are 14 residues in the CDR3. The germline V gene has CDR1 SGHRS and CDR2 YFSETQ. This chain's CDR3 is CASSGSRGQETQYF. CDR3 DNA sequence: TGCGCCAGTTCCGGCTCCAGGGGGCAAGAGACCCAGTACTTC.

V and J are TRBV5-1 and TRBJ1-2, with D perhaps TRBD1 (6 bases). This CDR3 comprises 15 residues. Germline V gives CDR1 SGHRS, CDR2 YFSETQ. With 2 bases removed from V and 6 bases from J, the gap between germline ends came to 17 bases. The CDR3, as DNA: TGCGCCAGCAGCTTCGGACAGCATTGGTCCGATGGCTACACCTTC. This sequence encodes CASSFGQHWSDGYTF.

This chain links TRBV5-5 with TRBJ2-1; no clear D. The CDR3 extends over 13 amino acids. Germline lookup yields CDR1 SGHKS and CDR2 YYEKEE (reference sequence). V dropped 0 bases and J dropped 5 bases, with 6 bases sitting between them. The CDR3 DNA sequence: TGTGCCAGCAGCTTGGACCAACACAATGAGCAGTTCTTC. Its translation is CASSLDQHNEQFF.

The gene calls are TRBV4-3 and TRBJ2-4; 12 nucleotides line up with TRBD2. The CDR3 has 16 amino acids. Unmatched junction bases numbered 6, after V lost 0 bases and J lost 9 bases. From germline, CDR1 is LGHNA and CDR2 YSLEER. In nucleotides, the CDR3 is TGCGCCAGCAGCCAAGATCTACTAGCGGGAGGAGGCATTCAGTACTTC. Its translation: CASSQDLLAGGGIQYF.

The chain is built from TRBV5-1 and TRBJ1-6, with 9 bases fitting TRBD1. The ends lost 4 bases at V and 7 bases at J; junction bases unmatched: 12. This CDR3 has 17 residues. Germline-derived CDR1 and CDR2 are SGHRS and YFSETQ. CDR3 sequence reads: CASSLTARTGENSPLHF. CDR3 nucleotide sequence: TGCGCCAGCAGCCTAACGGCCCGGACAGGGGAGAATTCACCCCTCCACTTT.

The chain recombines TRBV5-1 with TRBJ2-1; TRBD2 might be the D (6 bases). Germline CDR1 and CDR2: SGHRS and YFSETQ. The V end lost 1 base, the J end lost 3 bases, and 11 bases lay between the germline ends. This CDR3 is 15 amino acids long. The CDR3 DNA reads as TGCGCCAGCAGCTTGTCGGGAGATCACTACAATGAGCAGTTCTTC. Amino acid sequence: CASSLSGDHYNEQFF.

This clone was seen a single time. This chain connects TRBV6-6 to TRBJ1-2; the D gene is possibly TRBD1 (5 bases). The CDR3 is made up of 14 amino acids. Germline CDR1 is MNHNY and CDR2 is SVGAGI (reference sequence). The V gene lost 1 base and the J gene lost 5 bases, with 11 bases spanning the gap. CDR3 amino acids: CASSYLDEGYGYTF. The CDR3 DNA follows: TGTGCCAGCAGTTACTTGGACGAGGGGTATGGCTACACCTTC.

V gene TRBV28 combines with J gene TRBJ2-7; perhaps TRBD1 as D (6 bases). CDR1 is MDHEN, CDR2 SYDVKM, per germline. CDR3 length: 15 amino acids. V lost 2 bases, J lost 3 bases, and 14 bases lay in between. The CDR3: CASSLAQGFYYEQYF. Here the CDR3 DNA reads TGTGCCAGCAGTTTAGCACAGGGCTTCTACTACGAGCAGTACTTC.

Concerning this clone itself: Other nucleotide sequences in the sample specify the same CDR3. The chain has TRBV6-5 and TRBJ2-1; no definite D call. Trimming shortened V by 3 bases and J by 9 bases, and 12 bases separated the two germline ends. This CDR3 has 13 amino acids. Germline CDR1 is MNHEY and CDR2 is SVGAGI. The CDR3 reads CASSYGGLGEQFF. CDR3 nucleotides: TGTGCCAGCAGTTATGGTGGCTTGGGTGAGCAGTTCTTC.

As concerns this clone: Distinct nucleotide sequences in the sample also encode this CDR3. The J gene is TRBJ1-5, the V gene TRBV25-1; D remains ambiguous. The CDR3 is 13 amino acids. The germline V gene has CDR1 MGHDK and CDR2 SYGVNS. The germline V and J ends were trimmed by 4 bases and 1 base, with 5 bases remaining between them. Here the CDR3 reads CASSGGSNQPQHF. Here the CDR3 DNA reads TGTGCCAGCAGTGGGGGAAGCAATCAGCCCCAGCATTTT.

With respect to this clone: This sample includes further DNA sequences coding for the same CDR3. The chain combines TRBV5-1 with TRBJ2-3; 9 nucleotides align to TRBD2. Germline V gives CDR1 SGHRS, CDR2 YFSETQ. Germline trimming cut 3 bases from V and 1 base from J; bases unmatched to any gene: 3. This CDR3 contains 15 residues. In DNA, the CDR3 is TGCGCCAGCAGCTCGAAGCGGGGGGGCACAGATACGCAGTATTTT. It codes for CASSSKRGGTDTQYF.

The chain's CDR3 is CASSGDSSELNEKLFF. CDR3 bases: TGTGCCAGCAGCGGGGACAGCAGCGAATTGAATGAAAAACTGTTTTTT. The chain is built from TRBV5-4 and TRBJ1-4; 7 bases match TRBD1. CDR1 is SGHNT, CDR2 YYREEE, per germline (reference sequence). V lost 4 bases and J lost 5; bases outside the gene matches: 11. CDR3 length: 16 amino acids.

This chain joins TRBV19 and TRBJ1-5; TRBD1 aligns across 8 bases. The junction had 5 bases not matched to a gene; V was cut back by 10 bases and J by 0 bases. Germline loops: CDR1 LNHDA, CDR2 SQIVND (reference sequence). The CDR3 is 14 amino acids. The DNA for the CDR3 is TGTGCCACTGCGGGACAGGTTAGCAATCAGCCCCAGCATTTT. Translated: CATAGQVSNQPQHF.

The chain links TRBV7-9 to TRBJ1-6; D is unclear. V lost 0 bases, J lost 8 bases, and 8 bases lay in between. The germline V gene has CDR1 SEHNR and CDR2 FQNEAQ (reference sequence). This CDR3 region has 14 residues. DNA of the CDR3: TGTGCCAGCAGCTTAGCCAATCGGGATTCACCCCTCCACTTT. Translated: CASSLANRDSPLHF.

The chain carries TRBV5-1 and TRBJ1-2; TRBD1 matches at 12 bases. This CDR3 comprises 15 residues. Germline CDR1 SGHRS, CDR2 YFSETQ. V lost 4 bases, J lost 6 bases, and 7 bases stayed unmatched. CDR3 residues: CASSPGTGGGDGYTF. In nucleotides, the CDR3 is TGCGCCAGCAGCCCAGGGACAGGGGGCGGAGATGGCTACACCTTC.